The 11 T cell receptor beta chains reported below all come from one sample, sequenced in a study of cytomegalovirus exposure and HLA in healthy donors. 60 Vbeta and 13 Jbeta primers were used in PCR. Profiled with immunoSEQ multiplex PCR; TCRdb holds only in-frame clones, not every one. The profile shows 75,000 to 95,000 clones, about 60% of them singletons. The sample taken for sequencing was PBMCs. The receptors were sampled from a woman in her thirties in good health and CMV-seronegative.

This clone showed up just a few times. The chain recombines TRBV30 with TRBJ2-1, with 9 bases matching TRBD2. Trimming removed 5 bases from V and 3 bases from J; junction bases left unmatched: 8. CDR1 and CDR2 from the germline V gene are GTSNPN and SVGIG (reference sequence). The CDR3 loop spans 15 amino acids. As DNA, the CDR3 is TGTGCCTGGTCCGAGGCTAGCGGGATCTACAATGAGCAGTTCTTC. Translated: CAWSEASGIYNEQFF.

The chain links TRBV10-3 to TRBJ2-7, with 15 bases lining up with TRBD2. In germline, CDR1 is ENHRY, CDR2 SYGVKD. Trimming took 4 bases from V and 4 from J; bases not matched to a gene: 5. This CDR3 is built from 16 residues. The DNA for the CDR3 is TGTGCCATCAGTGCGTGGACTAGCGGGGGGGAATACGAGCAGTACTTC. Translation gives CAISAWTSGGEYEQYF.

This clone has just a few counts. The chain uses TRBV11-2 and TRBJ1-1; TRBD1 matches 7 bases. V shed 0 bases and J 1 base; nucleotides not matched to a gene: 8. Germline V gene sequence: CDR1 SGHAT, CDR2 FQNNGV. The CDR3 totals 17 residues. CDR3 bases: TGTGCCAGCAGCTTAGAGGGGGTGGGACAGAAGAACACTGAAGCTTTCTTT. Its protein is CASSLEGVGQKNTEAFF.

This rearrangement joins TRBV9 to TRBJ2-1, with TRBD2 matching 14 bases. V gave up 3 bases and J gave up 15 bases; unmatched junction bases: 11. The CDR3 is 15 amino acids. From germline, CDR1 is SGDLS and CDR2 YYNGEE. The CDR3 coding sequence is TGTGCCAGCAGCGCTTATGAGGGACTAGCGGGAGTTCCGTTCTTC. Its protein is CASSAYEGLAGVPFF.

The gene calls are TRBV19 and TRBJ2-2, with 7 bases fitting TRBD1. The CDR3 has 15 amino acids. V trimming: 2 bases; J trimming: 1 base; junction bases outside the gene matches: 1. The germline gives CDR1 LNHDA, CDR2 SQIVND (reference sequence). The CDR3 protein is CASSITGVNTGELFF. The CDR3 nucleotides are TGTGCCAGTAGTATAACAGGGGTGAACACCGGGGAGCTGTTTTTT.

The chain couples TRBV7-8 to TRBJ1-2; TRBD1 might be the D (5 bases). Trimming took 0 bases from V and 7 from J, leaving 9 bases between them. CDR1 and CDR2 (germline): SGHVS, FQNEAQ. This CDR3 has 13 amino acids. CDR3 in DNA: TGTGCCAGCAGCTTAGCAGGGGTGGGTGGCTACACCTTC. It specifies CASSLAGVGGYTF.

V gene TRBV10-3 combines with J gene TRBJ1-2, with a tentative D call TRBD1 (6 bases). The CDR3 runs 11 residues. With 6 bases removed from V and 8 bases from J, the gap between germline ends came to 10 bases. The germline gives CDR1 ENHRY, CDR2 SYGVKD. This chain's CDR3 is CAISRGDGYTF. The CDR3 DNA is TGTGCCATCAGCAGGGGAGACGGCTACACCTTC.

This chain uses TRBV15 with TRBJ2-1; 11 bases fit TRBD2. The length of the CDR3 is 15 residues. The germline CDR1 and CDR2 sequences are LNHNV and YYDKDF (reference sequence). Unmatched junction bases numbered 8, after V lost 5 bases and J lost 8 bases. The CDR3 region has the DNA TGTGCCACCAGCTTACTAGCGGGGGCCCATTATGAGCAGTTCTTC. Translated: CATSLLAGAHYEQFF.

This clone was recorded once. An end of the junction does not agree with germline; a read error may underlie this. The chain recombines TRBV6-5 with TRBJ2-7; TRBD1 is a possible D gene (6 bases). Per germline, CDR1 MNHEY and CDR2 SVGAGI. The CDR3 sequence is 15 residues long. CDR3: CASRTGRLATVEQHF. The CDR3 bases are TGTGCCAGCAGGACAGGCAGACTTGCTACGGTCGAGCAGCACTTC.

The CDR3 nucleotides are TGTGCCAGCAGCCCACAGAGGGTCGCCGGCTACGAGCAGTACTTC. Translating gives CASSPQRVAGYEQYF. This chain joins TRBV5-4 and TRBJ2-7, with TRBD2 as a possible D gene (5 bases). The CDR3 consists of 15 residues. V shed 4 bases and J shed 3 bases, with 17 bases lying between them. Germline lookup yields CDR1 SGHNT and CDR2 YYREEE (reference sequence).

The J gene is TRBJ1-3, the V gene TRBV7-2, with D possibly being TRBD1 (6 bases). Trimming removed 7 bases from V and 3 bases from J, with 19 bases in between. Germline V gene lookup returns CDR1 SGHTA and CDR2 FQGNSA. This CDR3 contains 16 residues. CDR3 amino acids: CASTITSYRDGNTIYF. The CDR3, as DNA: TGTGCCAGCACCATAACCTCTTACAGGGATGGAAACACCATATATTTT. Complete variable domain (other parts from reference TRBV7-2 and TRBJ1-3): GAGVSQSPSNKVTEKGKDVELRCDPISGHTALYWYRQSLGQGLEFLIYFQGNSAPDKSGLPSDRFSAERTGGSVSTLTIQRTQQEDSAVYLCASTITSYRDGNTIYFGEGSWLTVV.